These T cell receptor beta chains were read from a single sample in a study of cytomegalovirus exposure and HLA in healthy donors. Here immunoSEQ multiplex PCR was the method, and the copy in TCRdb shows in-frame clones only, minus some. Altogether 95,000 to 110,000 clones are present, around two thirds being singletons, with the ten largest covering around 15%. What was sequenced was PBMCs. These receptors were obtained from a woman between 35 and 50 years old in good health and CMV-seropositive. Each CDR3 is given with its conserved first and last residue. Fields, in order: V gene, clone size, D gene, J gene, CDR3 protein, CDR3 DNA. D genes are given only for firm matches. A clone size is listed for some rows: how often the clone was seen (once, few, many), or a class if it is expanded.

v_gene: TRBV5-1; abundance: few; d_gene: .; j_gene: TRBJ1-6; CDR3aa: CASSLGKGQHNSPLHF; CDR3nt: TGCGCCAGCAGCTTGGGGAAAGGACAGCATAATTCACCCCTCCACTTT
v_gene: TRBV5-1; abundance: .; d_gene: TRBD2; j_gene: TRBJ2-5; CDR3aa: CASSWGGLAPGETQYF; CDR3nt: TGCGCCAGCAGCTGGGGGGGACTAGCCCCAGGGGAGACCCAGTACTTC
v_gene: TRBV10-2; abundance: .; d_gene: TRBD2; j_gene: TRBJ2-3; CDR3aa: CASSGPSSGGNTDTQYF; CDR3nt: TGCGCCAGCAGTGGCCCCTCTAGCGGGGGCAACACAGATACGCAGTATTTT
v_gene: TRBV7-6; abundance: .; d_gene: .; j_gene: TRBJ1-2; CDR3aa: CASSLGEGRYGYTF; CDR3nt: TGTGCCAGCAGCTTAGGGGAGGGCCGCTATGGCTACACCTTC
v_gene: TRBV30; abundance: few; d_gene: .; j_gene: TRBJ2-1; CDR3aa: CACTQGSHNEQFF; CDR3nt: TGTGCCTGTACTCAGGGGTCCCACAATGAGCAGTTCTTC
v_gene: TRBV6-5; abundance: .; d_gene: .; j_gene: TRBJ1-1; CDR3aa: CASIRTWPDTEAFF; CDR3nt: TGTGCCAGCATCCGAACATGGCCCGACACTGAAGCTTTCTTT
v_gene: TRBV7-9; abundance: few; d_gene: .; j_gene: TRBJ2-5; CDR3aa: CASHLWGQETQYF; CDR3nt: TGTGCCAGCCACTTATGGGGGCAGGAGACCCAGTACTTC
v_gene: TRBV7-2; abundance: few; d_gene: .; j_gene: TRBJ2-4; CDR3aa: CASSLDRAKNIQYF; CDR3nt: TGTGCCAGCAGCTTGGACAGAGCCAAAAACATTCAGTACTTC
v_gene: TRBV5-1; abundance: .; d_gene: .; j_gene: TRBJ2-7; CDR3aa: CASSLQGIEQYF; CDR3nt: TGCGCCAGCAGCCTACAGGGTATAGAGCAGTACTTC
v_gene: TRBV27; abundance: .; d_gene: .; j_gene: TRBJ1-4; CDR3aa: CASSPLTGTNEKLFF; CDR3nt: TGTGCCAGCAGTCCCCTGACAGGCACCAATGAAAAACTGTTTTTT